A selection of T cell receptor beta chains follows, all from one sample in a study of T-cell memory formation after mild COVID-19. TCRdb redid the calling of the 5' RACE reads with MiXCR, one entry per CDR3 protein. Seen here are about 360,000 distinct CDR3 sequences, roughly 13% observed once, and the top ten hold about 20%. The sequenced sample was PBMCs or a T cell subset sorted from them (not recorded which). These receptors originate from a man aged 18-30 years who had mild COVID-19 (a few samples of this study predate the infection). Cell type and time point are not known. CDR3s include the opening cysteine and the closing phenylalanine or tryptophan. A D gene is named only where the DNA matches it firmly.

D,length,J,V,CDR3
NA,15,TRBJ1-1,TRBV5-4,CASSFEMGMNTEAFF
NA,16,TRBJ2-1,TRBV6-2/TRBV6-3,CASSYRSQGGYNEQFF
NA,13,TRBJ1-2,TRBV9,CASSVAAGGGYTF
NA,15,TRBJ1-2,TRBV12-3/TRBV12-4,CASSRIGEIGYGYTF
NA,13,TRBJ2-7,TRBV7-2,CASSLAKTDKGLF
TRBD1,16,TRBJ2-3,TRBV7-2,CASLLGQRGFTDTQYF
NA,15,TRBJ2-2,TRBV12-3/TRBV12-4,CASSATGRGTGELFF
NA,13,TRBJ2-5,TRBV12-3/TRBV12-4,CASSLGRAETQYF
NA,15,TRBJ1-6,TRBV7-2,CASSFPTGKNSPLHF
NA,13,TRBJ1-5,TRBV20-1,CSAIGDIDQPQHF
TRBD2,17,TRBJ2-3,TRBV6-5,CASSYAGGGEPLDTQYF
NA,9,TRBJ1-1,TRBV6-1,CASSDRAFF
NA,13,TRBJ2-2,TRBV10-3,CAIGSGMAGELFF
NA,13,TRBJ2-5,TRBV18,CASSPRTQETQCF
NA,16,TRBJ2-5,TRBV18,CASSPPNGGSEGTQYF
NA,13,TRBJ2-7,TRBV7-9,CASSSPGEYEQYF
NA,14,TRBJ2-5,TRBV6-5,CASSYSGRRSTQYF
NA,14,TRBJ2-5,TRBV29-1,CSVEPLDSQETQYF
NA,15,TRBJ1-4,TRBV4-2,CASSQEAGINEKLFF
NA,15,TRBJ1-1,TRBV3-1,CASSSRLGRNTEAFF
NA,15,TRBJ2-3,TRBV5-8,CASSFRGFATDTQYF
NA,18,TRBJ2-6,TRBV5-1,CASSLDSNLGSGANVLTF
TRBD1,14,TRBJ1-1,TRBV9,CASGPGGAYTEAFF
NA,12,TRBJ2-1,TRBV5-1,CASTRGDNEQFF
TRBD1,16,TRBJ2-3,TRBV2,CASSNSQGGGTDTQYF
NA,15,TRBJ1-6,TRBV7-2,CASSTRGGYNSPLHF
NA,9,TRBJ2-1,TRBV6-6,CASGAEQFF
TRBD1,16,TRBJ1-2,TRBV7-2,CASSLGGGTANYGYTF
TRBD2,13,TRBJ2-1,TRBV6-2/TRBV6-3,CASDPGGAREQFF
TRBD1,14,TRBJ1-6,TRBV7-3,CASSLGTENSPLHF
TRBD1,14,TRBJ2-2,TRBV29-1,CSAKGQAAAGELFF
NA,15,TRBJ2-5,TRBV4-3,CASSQGPDYRETQYF
TRBD2,14,TRBJ2-5,TRBV5-4,CASREGTSMETQYF
NA,15,TRBJ1-6,TRBV5-4,CASSRDGGRGSPLHF
TRBD1,19,TRBJ1-5,TRBV30,CAWSVIRDSSTSSNQPQHF
TRBD1,16,TRBJ1-5,TRBV3-1,CASSLSGTGRNQPQHF
NA,12,TRBJ1-2,TRBV5-1,CASSFGGEGYTF
NA,14,TRBJ2-2,TRBV7-3,CASTRSSNTGELFF
NA,15,TRBJ2-2,TRBV12-3/TRBV12-4,CASSLAEKNTGELFF
NA,15,TRBJ1-4,TRBV30,CAWSEGTGILEKLFF
NA,13,TRBJ2-3,TRBV5-6,CASSQKGADTQYF
TRBD2,15,TRBJ2-1,TRBV7-2,CASSLRGGGYNEQFF
TRBD2,12,TRBJ2-1,TRBV5-1,CASSLTSGGEFF
NA,13,TRBJ1-5,TRBV7-2,CASSRDTDQPKHF
NA,15,TRBJ2-2,TRBV7-2,CASSRRQREAGELFF
NA,15,TRBJ1-4,TRBV6-5,CASSRTGTFPGKLFF
NA,12,TRBJ1-1,TRBV7-9,CASRGLIGEAFF
NA,16,TRBJ2-7,TRBV6-2/TRBV6-3,CASSYSISGSSYEQYF
TRBD2,16,TRBJ2-2,TRBV4-3,CASSQDRLAGTGELFF
NA,15,TRBJ1-1,TRBV7-9,CASRVGNGVDTEAFF
TRBD1,15,TRBJ2-3,TRBV5-1,CASSRGTGYTDTQYF
NA,15,TRBJ2-4,TRBV7-2,CASSPGGAAKNIQYF
NA,15,TRBJ2-5,TRBV12-3/TRBV12-4,CASSPLTGDQETQYF
TRBD1,15,TRBJ1-1,TRBV7-2,CASRERQGGNTEAFF
TRBD2,16,TRBJ2-1,TRBV5-1,CASSLGPGLAGNEQFF
NA,14,TRBJ2-3,TRBV7-7,CAVGTGLGTDTQYF
NA,13,TRBJ2-7,TRBV25-1,CASISTVDYEQYF
TRBD2,16,TRBJ2-3,TRBV4-2,CASSQEKRGGPDTQYF
TRBD2,16,TRBJ2-6,TRBV30,CAWSKLRGAGANVLTF
NA,12,TRBJ1-1,TRBV28,CASRPQGTEAFF